What follows are 17 T cell receptor beta chains derived from one specimen sequenced in a study of shared clonotypes between healthy human individuals. TCRdb's table, derived via immunoSEQ multiplex PCR, lists solely in-frame clones and lacks some. The top ten clones hold more than 0.35% of a sample with around 2.5 million clones, 80% to 95% of them seen once. The sequenced material came from naive CD4+ T cells from PBMCs. Subset reported: CD45RA+ positively selected. The receptors derive from a man aged 18 to 35 in good health. Some clones in this sample may be carry-over from other donors' samples.

This chain connects TRBV5-1 to TRBJ2-3, with D unresolved. The ends were cut back, 4 bases at V and 2 bases at J, with 14 bases in the middle. The CDR3 is made up of 15 amino acids. Germline V gene lookup returns CDR1 SGHRS and CDR2 YFSETQ. CDR3 DNA: TGCGCCAGCAGCGTCCTGGGCGGAGACACAGATACGCAGTATTTT. It codes for CASSVLGGDTDTQYF.

The CDR3 spells CASSKGRDGTGELFF. The CDR3 bases are TGTGCCAGTTCAAAAGGAAGGGATGGGACCGGGGAGCTGTTTTTT. The chain carries TRBV19 and TRBJ2-2; D is uncertain. Germline V gene sequence: CDR1 LNHDA, CDR2 SQIVND (reference sequence). Trimming took off 8 bases at V and 5 bases at J, with 18 bases between the two ends. This CDR3 has 15 residues.

This chain connects TRBV6-1 to TRBJ1-4, with unresolved D. The CDR3 consists of 12 residues. Trimming pared 5 bases from V and 0 bases from J, leaving 1 base between. CDR1 is MNHNS, CDR2 SASEGT, per germline. The CDR3 region is CASSPTNEKLFF. The CDR3 nucleotides are TGTGCCAGCAGTCCAACTAATGAAAAACTGTTTTTT.

The sample holds one count of this clone. The sample has other DNA sequences that encode this CDR3 too. The V and J genes are TRBV2 and TRBJ2-7, with 7 bases identical to TRBD1. The germline CDR1 and CDR2 sequences are SNHLY and FYNNEI. Unmatched junction bases numbered 2, after V lost 9 bases and J lost 3 bases. The CDR3 spans 11 residues. CDR3 coding DNA: TGTGCCAGTCGACAGGGCTACGAGCAGTACTTC. This codes for CASRQGYEQYF.

This clone was seen a few times. The V and J genes are TRBV14 and TRBJ2-2, with D maybe TRBD2 (6 bases). The CDR3 is made up of 18 amino acids. CDR1 is SGHDN and CDR2 is FVKESK in the germline V gene. The V gene lost 5 bases and the J gene lost 0 bases, with 19 bases spanning the gap. CDR3 coding DNA: TGTGCCAGCAGCTTACATCTTGCGGGGCCCACGAACACCGGGGAGCTGTTTTTT. Protein sequence: CASSLHLAGPTNTGELFF.

The genes are TRBV30 and TRBJ2-7; no definite D call. The V and J ends lost 0 bases and 5 bases respectively, with 11 bases between them. The CDR3 runs 13 residues. CDR1 and CDR2 from the germline V gene are GTSNPN and SVGIG (reference sequence). The DNA of the CDR3 is TGTGCCTGGAGTGTAATTCAAAGCCACGAGCAGTACTTC. This sequence encodes CAWSVIQSHEQYF.

The V call is TRBV18, the J call TRBJ2-5; TRBD2 matches 13 bases. V trimming: 2 bases; J trimming: 4 bases; junction bases outside the gene matches: 1. Germline-derived CDR1 and CDR2 are KGHSH and LQKENI. The CDR3 extends over 15 amino acids. The CDR3 spells CASSPRTSGGETQYF. As DNA, the CDR3 is TGTGCCAGCTCACCAAGGACTAGCGGGGGAGAGACCCAGTACTTC.

The chain has TRBV6-5 and TRBJ2-4; D may be TRBD2 (6 bases). The CDR3 runs to 14 residues. V shed 8 bases and J shed 2 bases, with 13 bases lying between them. Looked up from germline, CDR1 is MNHEY and CDR2 is SVGAGI. CDR3 sequence: CASATGRSKNIQYF. In nucleotides, the CDR3 is TGTGCCAGCGCCACGGGGAGGTCCAAAAACATTCAGTACTTC.

The rearrangement uses TRBV6-1 and TRBJ2-1; either TRBD1 or TRBD2 may fit D (5 bases each). The CDR3 is 13 residues long. Germline assignment: CDR1 MNHNS and CDR2 SASEGT. V was clipped by 7 bases and J by 5 bases, with 12 bases between them. The CDR3 region has the DNA TGTGCCAGCATAGGACGGGGCCACAATGAGCAGTTCTTC. It encodes CASIGRGHNEQFF.

The chain joins TRBV28 to TRBJ1-2; D possibly corresponds to TRBD1 (5 bases). Looked up from germline, CDR1 is MDHEN and CDR2 is SYDVKM. The CDR3 has 13 amino acids. Trimming removed 6 bases at V and 7 bases at J, with 15 bases between. CDR3 amino acids: CASSLDSLGGYTF. The CDR3 coding sequence is TGTGCCAGCAGCCTAGACAGCCTCGGTGGCTACACCTTC.

Regarding this clone: The sample has other DNA sequences that encode this CDR3 too. The rearrangement uses TRBV7-2 and TRBJ2-1; unclear D gene. CDR3 length: 15 residues. Germline V gene data show CDR1 as SGHTA and CDR2 as FQGNSA. V was cut by 0 bases and J by 2 bases, with 8 bases left in between. DNA of the CDR3: TGTGCCAGCAGCTTAGCCCTAGGCCCCTACAATGAGCAGTTCTTC. Residues: CASSLALGPYNEQFF.

The chain couples TRBV30 to TRBJ1-2; tentative D call: TRBD1 (6 bases). The germline gives CDR1 GTSNPN, CDR2 SVGIG (reference sequence). V lost 2 bases to trimming and J lost 8 bases, with 18 bases between them. This CDR3 contains 14 residues. The CDR3 coding sequence is TGTGCCTGGAGTATCGACAGGCTTGCTAGCGGCTACACCTTC. Translating it yields CAWSIDRLASGYTF.

The CDR3 bases are TGTGCCACCAGCAGAGCGGGCGGGAGCACAGATACGCAGTATTTT. Translating gives CATSRAGGSTDTQYF. The V gene is TRBV15, the J gene TRBJ2-3; perhaps TRBD2 as D (5 bases). V was pared by 1 base and J by 0 bases, with 8 bases between. This CDR3 is built from 15 residues. Germline CDR1 LNHNV, CDR2 YYDKDF (reference sequence).

This rearrangement joins TRBV6-5 to TRBJ2-7, with D unclear. V was shortened by 6 bases and J by 0 bases, with 15 bases between the two germline ends. Germline CDR1 and CDR2: MNHEY and SVGAGI. The CDR3 extends over 15 amino acids. The CDR3 region is CASRALMAVSYEQYF. The CDR3 DNA follows: TGTGCCAGCAGGGCACTTATGGCTGTCTCCTACGAGCAGTACTTC.

The genes are TRBV5-6 and TRBJ2-3; a possible D gene is TRBD2 (5 bases). Germline V gives CDR1 SGHDT, CDR2 YYEEEE. Between the trimmed V and J ends, which lost 2 bases and 3 bases, there was a span of 10 bases. This CDR3 comprises 14 residues. CDR3 coding DNA: TGTGCCAGCAGCTTAGTGGAGGATACAGATACGCAGTATTTT. Translated: CASSLVEDTDTQYF.

The chain is built from TRBV6-1 and TRBJ1-4; D is unresolved. Germline loops: CDR1 MNHNS, CDR2 SASEGT. The CDR3 is made up of 12 amino acids. V shed 5 bases and J shed 8 bases, with 9 bases lying between them. The CDR3 nucleotides are TGTGCCAGCAGTCTTTTGGGCGAAAAACTGTTTTTT. Residues: CASSLLGEKLFF.

The rearrangement links TRBV6-6 to TRBJ2-3, with D perhaps TRBD1 (5 bases). V gave up 0 bases and J gave up 4 bases, with 8 bases separating them. This CDR3 spans 14 amino acids. Germline V gene lookup returns CDR1 MNHNY and CDR2 SVGAGI (reference sequence). CDR3 region: CASSYSRTSDTQYF. DNA of the CDR3: TGTGCCAGCAGTTACTCGAGGACATCAGATACGCAGTATTTT.